Below are 24 T cell receptor beta chains sequenced from a single sample in a study of blood T cell repertoires in COVID-19. Assay used: immunoSEQ multiplex PCR; TCRdb lists only in-frame clones, some missing. The table includes about 83,000 clones, roughly 90% detected once. Sequencing used peripheral blood. The receptors stem from a woman between 50 and 59 years old with active or convalescent COVID-19.

The chain recombines TRBV15 with TRBJ2-1, with 16 bases identical to TRBD2. The germline gives CDR1 LNHNV, CDR2 YYDKDF (reference sequence). The CDR3 covers 18 residues. Germline trimming cut 4 bases from V and 3 bases from J; bases unmatched to any gene: 6. For the CDR3, the DNA is TGTGCCACCAGCAACCCCGGGACTAGCGGGGGGGGCTACAATGAGCAGTTCTTC. Residues: CATSNPGTSGGGYNEQFF.

The genes are TRBV6-2 or TRBV6-3 and TRBJ2-3; D perhaps matches TRBD1 (6 bases). The V end was cut by 6 bases, the J end by 0 bases, with 16 bases between. Germline-derived CDR1 and CDR2 are MNHEY and SVGEGT. The CDR3 is 16 amino acids. The CDR3 loop reads CASSHRGGESTDTQYF. CDR3 nucleotides: TGTGCCAGCAGCCACAGAGGGGGAGAGAGCACAGATACGCAGTATTTT.

J is TRBJ2-7 and V is TRBV7-3, with a possible D match to TRBD2 (5 bases). The CDR3 covers 13 residues. Germline values: CDR1 SGHTA, CDR2 FQGTGA. Trimming took off 3 bases at V and 4 bases at J, with 10 bases between the two ends. CDR3 sequence (DNA): TGTGCCAGCAGCTTTTCGCCGGGGTACGAGCAGTACTTC. This gives the protein CASSFSPGYEQYF.

The chain is built from TRBV5-5 and TRBJ1-4; D unresolved. CDR1 and CDR2 from the germline V gene are SGHKS and YYEKEE (reference sequence). The CDR3 contains 13 residues. With 1 base removed from V and 8 bases from J, the gap between germline ends came to 9 bases. The CDR3 is CASSLYGREKLFF. The CDR3 DNA sequence: TGTGCCAGCAGCTTGTATGGGAGAGAAAAACTGTTTTTT.

The rearrangement joins TRBV7-9 to TRBJ1-4; 8 nucleotides match TRBD1. J was trimmed by 8 bases and V by 1 base; bases with no gene match: 6. Germline V gene data show CDR1 as SEHNR and CDR2 as FQNEAQ (reference sequence). This CDR3 has 15 residues. The CDR3 region has the DNA TGTGCCAGCAGCTTAGGAGCAGGGGGCCGGGAAAAACTGTTTTTT. Amino acid sequence: CASSLGAGGREKLFF.

The gene calls are TRBV29-1 and TRBJ2-7, with D hard to call. Germline V gene data show CDR1 as SQVTM and CDR2 as ANQGSEA. The CDR3 extends over 14 amino acids. The V gene lost 6 bases and the J gene lost 1 base, with 16 bases spanning the gap. CDR3 amino acids: CSVKTSAGSYEQYF. CDR3 nucleotides: TGCAGCGTGAAAACCAGCGCCGGATCCTACGAGCAGTACTTC.

The V gene is TRBV11-1, the J gene TRBJ2-7; D gene ambiguous. V shed 5 bases and J shed 5 bases, with 16 bases lying between them. Germline V gene data show CDR1 as SGHAT and CDR2 as FQDESV (reference sequence). The CDR3 spans 14 residues. The CDR3 here is CASSPSATSDEQYF. CDR3 DNA sequence: TGTGCCAGCAGCCCCAGTGCCACGAGCGACGAGCAGTACTTC.

The CDR3 nucleotides are TGTGCCAGTCTTACCCCGGGGGGAGGCGAAAAACTGTTTTTT. Translation gives CASLTPGGGEKLFF. The rearrangement links TRBV19 to TRBJ1-4; D is possibly TRBD1 (5 bases). Trimming removed 8 bases at V and 8 bases at J, with 18 bases between. Germline V gene data show CDR1 as LNHDA and CDR2 as SQIVND (reference sequence). The CDR3 consists of 14 residues.

The V call is TRBV28, the J call TRBJ1-3; perhaps TRBD1 as D (5 bases). The CDR3 has 17 amino acids. Germline-derived CDR1 and CDR2 are MDHEN and SYDVKM. V lost 1 base, J lost 0 bases, and 13 bases lay in between. CDR3 coding DNA: TGTGCCAGCAGTTTATTGGGGGAGGGTATCTCTGGAAACACCATATATTTT. Translated, it gives CASSLLGEGISGNTIYF.

The chain uses TRBV18 and TRBJ2-2, with a possible D match to TRBD1 (6 bases). Trimming took off 6 bases at V and 1 base at J, with 9 bases between the two ends. CDR1 KGHSH and CDR2 LQKENI come from the germline V gene. The CDR3 has 14 amino acids. The DNA of the CDR3 is TGTGCCAGCTCGCCGGGACAGAACACCGGGGAGCTGTTTTTT. Translation: CASSPGQNTGELFF.

The chain is built from TRBV6-5 and TRBJ2-5, with D maybe TRBD2 (6 bases). Between the trimmed V and J ends, which lost 6 bases and 5 bases, there was a span of 16 bases. CDR3 size: 14 residues. Germline CDR1 and CDR2: MNHEY and SVGAGI. In DNA, the CDR3 is TGTGCCAGCAGCCCCATTAGCGGAGAGGAGACCCAGTACTTC. Its protein product is CASSPISGEETQYF.

This chain links TRBV4-2 with TRBJ2-5, with 10 bases identical to TRBD1. This CDR3 region has 16 residues. Germline V gene sequence: CDR1 LGHNA, CDR2 YNFKEQ. Trimming took 6 bases from V and 1 from J; bases not matched to a gene: 8. CDR3 coding DNA: TGTGCCAGCAGGAGGGGGGACAGGGGTGGCCAAGAGACCCAGTACTTC. This gives the protein CASRRGDRGGQETQYF.

DNA for the CDR3: TGTGCCAGCAGTCCCGGTTCCTACGAGCAGTACTTC. Translated, it gives CASSPGSYEQYF. V is TRBV28 and J is TRBJ2-7; D remains unclear. Trimming pared 5 bases from V and 1 base from J, leaving 6 bases between. Germline assignment: CDR1 MDHEN and CDR2 SYDVKM. This CDR3 contains 12 residues.

The CDR3 nucleotides are TGTGCCAGTACACAGGGGACAGATACGCAGTATTTT. This translates into CASTQGTDTQYF. The chain is built from TRBV19 and TRBJ2-3, with 7 bases fitting TRBD1. This CDR3 is 12 amino acids long. Germline trimming cut 7 bases from V and 3 bases from J; bases unmatched to any gene: 1. CDR1 and CDR2 from the germline V gene are LNHDA and SQIVND (reference sequence).

V usage is TRBV15 and J usage is TRBJ1-6, with D hard to call. The germline gives CDR1 LNHNV, CDR2 YYDKDF (reference sequence). The CDR3 has 14 amino acids. V lost 6 bases to trimming and J lost 8 bases, with 14 bases between them. CDR3 loop: CATRECGLDSPLHF. In DNA, the CDR3 is TGTGCCACCAGGGAATGCGGCTTGGATTCACCCCTCCACTTT.

The gene calls are TRBV3-1 (or the pseudogene TRBV3-2) and TRBJ1-2; D not certain. This CDR3 comprises 12 residues. Germline assignment: CDR1 LGHDT and CDR2 YNNKEL (reference sequence). V lost 6 bases and J lost 7, with 12 bases in between. The CDR3 spells CASRESVGGYTF. The DNA for the CDR3 is TGTGCCAGCAGAGAAAGCGTGGGTGGCTACACCTTC.

The rearrangement uses TRBV11-1 and TRBJ1-2; tentatively, D is TRBD1 (5 bases). V was trimmed by 6 bases and J by 4 bases, leaving 12 bases between them. CDR3 length equals 13 residues. Germline lookup yields CDR1 SGHAT and CDR2 FQDESV (reference sequence). This CDR3 reads CASSRNGGYGYTF. The DNA of the CDR3 is TGTGCCAGCAGTCGGAACGGGGGCTATGGCTACACCTTC.

V and J are TRBV5-6 and TRBJ2-5, with 8 bases aligning to TRBD2. CDR3 length: 15 amino acids. The germline gives CDR1 SGHDT, CDR2 YYEEEE. The trim removed 4 bases at V and 5 bases at J, leaving 10 bases unmatched. CDR3 sequence: CASSPAGGSSETQYF. CDR3 DNA sequence: TGTGCCAGCAGCCCGGCGGGGGGCAGTTCCGAGACCCAGTACTTC.

The J gene is TRBJ1-1, the V gene TRBV3-1 (or the pseudogene TRBV3-2); TRBD1 agrees at 8 bases. Germline CDR1 and CDR2: LGHDT and YNNKEL (reference sequence). Germline trimming cut 2 bases from V and 11 bases from J; bases unmatched to any gene: 4. This CDR3 comprises 12 residues. The CDR3: CASSQRTGLAFF. DNA of the CDR3: TGTGCCAGCAGCCAAAGGACAGGGCTTGCTTTCTTT.

The gene calls are TRBV19 and TRBJ1-2; D unresolved. This CDR3 has 15 residues. Germline CDR1 is LNHDA and CDR2 is SQIVND (reference sequence). Trimming removed 8 bases at V and 0 bases at J, with 16 bases between. In DNA, the CDR3 is TGTGCCAGTGTCGGACGGGATACGTCTAACTATGGCTACACCTTC. This encodes CASVGRDTSNYGYTF.

The chain combines TRBV5-6 with TRBJ1-1; 7 nucleotides agree with TRBD1. Trimming removed 1 base from V and 0 bases from J; junction bases left unmatched: 3. The CDR3 has 15 residues. Germline CDR1 and CDR2: SGHDT and YYEEEE. In DNA form, the CDR3 reads TGTGCCAGCAGCTTGCGGGGACAGCTGAACACTGAAGCTTTCTTT. This codes for CASSLRGQLNTEAFF.

This chain links TRBV18 with TRBJ2-3; 7 bases align to TRBD2. Trimming removed 3 bases from V and 4 bases from J; junction bases left unmatched: 7. CDR1 and CDR2 (germline): KGHSH, LQKENI. CDR3 length: 15 residues. The CDR3 region is CASSPGGSQADTQYF. CDR3 sequence (DNA): TGTGCCAGCTCACCGGGGGGGTCTCAAGCAGATACGCAGTATTTT.

This rearrangement joins TRBV20-1 to TRBJ1-1; no firm D call. V was shortened by 7 bases and J by 3 bases, with 9 bases between the two germline ends. The CDR3 loop spans 11 amino acids. CDR1 and CDR2 from the germline V gene are DFQATT and SNEGSKA (reference sequence). CDR3 sequence: CSVKSYTEAFF. In DNA, the CDR3 is TGCAGTGTAAAATCGTACACTGAAGCTTTCTTT.

V and J are TRBV7-9 and TRBJ2-1; D possibly corresponds to TRBD1 (5 bases). Germline CDR1 is SEHNR and CDR2 is FQNEAQ (reference sequence). This CDR3 comprises 15 residues. V shed 2 bases and J shed 8 bases, with 16 bases lying between them. For the CDR3, the DNA is TGTGCCAGCAGCTTACAGGGAAATCTCATTGATGAGCAGTTCTTC. Residues: CASSLQGNLIDEQFF. The complete variable domain, with remaining parts taken from reference TRBV7-9 and TRBJ2-1, reads DTGVSQNPRHKITKRGQNVTFRCDPISEHNRLYWYRQTLGQGPEFLTYFQNEAQLEKSRLLSDRFSAERPKGSFSTLEIQRTEQGDSAMYLCASSLQGNLIDEQFFGPGTRLTVL.